A few counts support the clone carrying this T cell receptor (beta chain). Its antigen is unknown. This entry belongs to a study of T-cell memory formation after mild COVID-19. Overall study results and limits: SARS-CoV-2 specificity was not confirmed for second-wave clones peaking on day 37. Clones that got smaller from day 15 to 85 had even CD4/CD8, while clones growing later tipped toward CD4+. Of the contracting clones, CD4+ ones lay mainly in CM and EM, and CD8+ ones in EMRA.

V lost 0 bases to trimming and J lost 7 bases, with 13 bases between them. CDR1 is LGHNA and CDR2 is YNFKEQ in the germline V gene. This CDR3 region has 15 residues. TCRdb independently ran MiXCR on the 5' RACE reads; one entry per CDR3 protein. The sample shows roughly 43,000 distinct CDR3 sequences, about a tenth of them seen only once. Sequencing was done on a sample of PBMCs or a T cell subset sorted from them (not recorded which). The chain links TRBV4-2 to TRBJ1-5; D might be TRBD1 (6 bases). The TCR sequence derives from an adult woman who had mild COVID-19 (a few samples of this study predate the infection). Cell type and time point are not known. CDR3 nucleotide sequence: TGTGCCAGCAGCCAAGACCGGGGGGGGGCGCAGCCCCAGCATTTT. It encodes CASSQDRGGAQPQHF.